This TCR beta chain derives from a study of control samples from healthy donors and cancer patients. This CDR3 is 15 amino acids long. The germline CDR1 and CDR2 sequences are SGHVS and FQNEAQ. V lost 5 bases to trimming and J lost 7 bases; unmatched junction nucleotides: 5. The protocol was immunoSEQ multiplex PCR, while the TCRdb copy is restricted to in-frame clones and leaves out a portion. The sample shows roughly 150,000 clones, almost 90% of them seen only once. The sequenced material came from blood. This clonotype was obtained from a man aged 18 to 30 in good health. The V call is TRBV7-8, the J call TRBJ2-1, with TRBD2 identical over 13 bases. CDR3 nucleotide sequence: TGTGCCAGCAGCCTGGGACTAGCGGGGAATAATGAGCAGTTCTTC. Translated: CASSLGLAGNNEQFF.